The rows below give T cell receptor beta chains drawn from one sample of a study of Ad26.COV2.S vaccination and SARS-CoV-2 variants. Repertoires were generated with immunoSEQ multiplex PCR, while TCRdb's copy carries only in-frame clones and drops some. This sample has about 240,000 clones, with around 89% found just once. Sample: peripheral blood, taken in a trial of Ad26.COV2.S vaccine versus placebo. Every receptor here comes from a person aged 18-60 years who received the Ad26.COV2.S COVID-19 vaccine or a placebo. Both conserved end residues are part of each CDR3. A D gene is named only where the DNA matches it firmly. Expanded clones get a size class; other rows say once, few or many, or leave the size out.

d_call	clone_size	v_call	j_call	cdr3_aa	cdr3_nt
TRBD1	-	TRBV6-2/TRBV6-3	TRBJ2-3	CASSYSREGADSTDTQYF	TGTGCCAGCAGTTACTCAAGAGAGGGGGCGGATAGCACAGATACGCAGTATTTT
TRBD1	-	TRBV27	TRBJ1-3	CASSRLGGTGNTIYF	TGTGCCAGCAGTCGACTAGGGGGCACTGGAAACACCATATATTTT
-	-	TRBV18	TRBJ1-4	CASSGGAGGEKLFF	TGTGCCAGCTCCGGTGGGGCAGGAGGAGAAAAACTGTTTTTT
TRBD1	few	TRBV3-1/TRBV3-2	TRBJ2-2	CASSQPGGGGGELFF	TGTGCCAGCAGCCAGCCAGGGGGCGGCGGCGGGGAGCTGTTTTTT
TRBD1	-	TRBV5-5	TRBJ2-6	CASRAGGSLNVLTF	TGTGCCAGCAGAGCAGGGGGTTCCCTCAACGTCCTGACTTTC
-	-	TRBV5-1	TRBJ2-5	CASSSPPGQETQYF	TGCGCCAGCAGCTCCCCCCCGGGTCAAGAGACCCAGTACTTC
TRBD2	-	TRBV28	TRBJ2-7	CASTWGGGSEQYF	TGTGCCAGCACGTGGGGGGGAGGAAGTGAGCAGTACTTC
TRBD2	-	TRBV5-1	TRBJ2-5	CASSLRLAGGGETQYF	TGCGCCAGCAGCTTGAGACTAGCGGGAGGCGGTGAGACCCAGTACTTC
-	few	TRBV5-1	TRBJ2-7	CASSLFPYEQYF	TGCGCCAGCAGCTTGTTCCCCTACGAGCAGTACTTC
-	-	TRBV28	TRBJ2-3	CASSSPRGPWATDTQYF	TGTGCCAGCAGTTCCCCCCGGGGCCCTTGGGCCACAGATACGCAGTATTTT
-	-	TRBV6-6	TRBJ2-3	CASSYSRSRADTQYF	TGTGCCAGCAGTTACTCGAGGAGTAGGGCAGATACGCAGTATTTT
TRBD1	-	TRBV6-5	TRBJ1-2	CASSWTGRVGYGYTF	TGTGCCAGCAGTTGGACAGGGCGGGTGGGCTATGGCTACACCTTC
TRBD1	-	TRBV28	TRBJ2-7	CASSGDRVHEQYF	TGTGCCAGCAGTGGCGACAGGGTTCACGAGCAGTACTTC
-	-	TRBV6-5	TRBJ2-7	CASSYSYSSYEQYF	TGTGCCAGCAGTTACTCCTATAGCTCCTACGAGCAGTACTTC
TRBD1	-	TRBV7-2	TRBJ2-7	CASSPGQGSSEQYF	TGTGCCAGCAGCCCAGGACAGGGGTCCTCCGAGCAGTACTTC
-	-	TRBV4-2	TRBJ2-5	CASSQAFGIAETQYF	TGTGCCAGCAGCCAAGCCTTCGGGATAGCGGAGACCCAGTACTTC
TRBD1	-	TRBV7-2	TRBJ1-2	CASSLTLIDRGGGYTF	TGTGCCAGCAGCTTAACCCTCATCGACAGGGGGGGTGGCTACACCTTC
TRBD2	-	TRBV7-2	TRBJ2-1	CASSLSSGIYNEQFF	TGTGCCAGCAGCTTAAGCAGCGGGATCTACAATGAGCAGTTCTTC
TRBD2	-	TRBV6-5	TRBJ2-1	CASSFSGTSSYNEQFF	TGTGCCAGCAGTTTTTCCGGGACTAGCTCCTACAATGAGCAGTTCTTC
-	-	TRBV20-1	TRBJ1-2	CSARDPGLSTF	TGCAGTGCTAGAGATCCTGGGCTCTCGACCTTC
-	-	TRBV2	TRBJ2-3	CASSPSRSTDTQYF	TGTGCCAGCAGCCCGTCTCGAAGCACAGATACGCAGTATTTT